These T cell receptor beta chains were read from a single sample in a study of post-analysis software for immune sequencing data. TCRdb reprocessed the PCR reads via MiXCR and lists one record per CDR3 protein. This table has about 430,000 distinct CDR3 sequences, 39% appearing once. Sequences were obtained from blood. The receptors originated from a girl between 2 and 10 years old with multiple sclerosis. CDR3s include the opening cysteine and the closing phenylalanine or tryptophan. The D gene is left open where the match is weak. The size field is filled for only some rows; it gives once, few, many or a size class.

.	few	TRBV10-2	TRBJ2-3	CASPKRCRTDTQYF	TGCGCCAGCCCTAAGCGGTGCCGCACAGATACGCAGTATTTT
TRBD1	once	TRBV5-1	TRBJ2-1	CASSHPPGGFYNEQFF	TGCGCCAGCAGCCACCCTCCAGGGGGCTTCTACAATGAGCAGTTCTTC
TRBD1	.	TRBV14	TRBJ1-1	CASSHGLGRDRGAEAFF	TGTGCCAGCAGCCACGGGTTGGGTCGGGACAGGGGAGCTGAAGCTTTCTTT
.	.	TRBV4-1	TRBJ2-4	CASSQEAIRGTYPPNIQYF	TGCGCCAGCAGCCAAGAAGCGATCCGGGGAACTTACCCACCAAACATTCAGTACTTC
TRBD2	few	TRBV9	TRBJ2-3	CASSVEAGGQTDTQYF	TGTGCCAGCAGCGTAGAAGCGGGGGGCCAGACAGATACGCAGTATTTT
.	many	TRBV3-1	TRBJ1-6	CASRASTGYNSPLHF	TGTGCCAGCAGAGCCTCGACAGGCTATAATTCACCCCTCCACTTT
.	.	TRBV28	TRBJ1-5	CASTQGLDQPQHF	TGTGCCAGCACTCAGGGACTCGATCAGCCCCAGCATTTT
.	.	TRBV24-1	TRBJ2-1	CATRGRAQSSYNEQFF	TGTGCCACCCGAGGGCGGGCCCAGAGCTCCTACAATGAGCAGTTCTTC
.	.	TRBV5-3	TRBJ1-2	CARSLTGTDHGYTF	TGTGCCAGAAGCTTAACCGGGACTGACCATGGCTACACCTTC
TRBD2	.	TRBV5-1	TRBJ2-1	CASSPTSGGTYNEQFF	TGCGCCAGCAGCCCAACTAGCGGGGGGACCTACAATGAGCAGTTCTTC
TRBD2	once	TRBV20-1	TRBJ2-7	CSARLAGQSYEQYF	TGCAGTGCTCGACTAGCGGGCCAGTCCTACGAGCAGTACTTC
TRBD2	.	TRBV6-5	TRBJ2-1	CASSYSAGGPRSSHPYNEQFF	TGTGCCAGCAGTTACTCGGCGGGGGGACCCCGATCCTCACATCCTTACAATGAGCAGTTCTTC
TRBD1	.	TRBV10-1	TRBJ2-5	CASGPGQGMETQYF	TGCGCCAGCGGACCGGGACAGGGAATGGAGACCCAGTACTTC
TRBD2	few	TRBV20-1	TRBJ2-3	CSASKPTSGRARTDTQYF	TGCAGTGCTAGTAAGCCGACTAGCGGGAGGGCCAGAACAGATACGCAGTATTTT
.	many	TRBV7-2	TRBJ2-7	CASSWDSYEQYF	TGTGCCAGCAGCTGGGACTCCTACGAGCAGTACTTC
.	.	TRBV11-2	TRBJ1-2	CASSLVRPPGRDGYTF	TGTGCCAGCAGCTTAGTTCGCCCTCCGGGACGAGATGGCTACACCTTC
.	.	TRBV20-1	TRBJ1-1	CSARDSSRNTEAFF	TGCAGTGCTAGAGATAGTTCCAGGAACACTGAAGCTTTCTTT
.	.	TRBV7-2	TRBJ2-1	CASSYDREVYNEQFF	TGTGCCAGCAGCTACGACAGGGAGGTTTACAATGAGCAGTTCTTC
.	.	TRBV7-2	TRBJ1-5	CASQQITNQPQHF	TGTGCCAGCCAACAGATTACTAATCAGCCCCAGCATTTT
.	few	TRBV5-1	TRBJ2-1	CASSLVAGSNEQFF	TGCGCCAGCAGCTTGGTCGCAGGTTCCAATGAGCAGTTCTTC
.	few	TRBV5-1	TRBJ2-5	CASSLEVTETQYF	TGCGCCAGCAGCTTGGAAGTGACCGAGACCCAGTACTTC
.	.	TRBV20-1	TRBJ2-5	CSARSFSTQETQYF	TGCAGTGCTAGGAGCTTTAGCACGCAAGAGACCCAGTACTTC
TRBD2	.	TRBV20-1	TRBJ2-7	CSAAFGTSASYEQYF	TGCAGTGCAGCATTCGGGACTAGCGCCTCCTACGAGCAGTACTTC
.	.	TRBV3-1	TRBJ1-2	CASSQDQLYGYTF	TGTGCCAGCAGCCAAGATCAGCTATATGGCTACACCTTC
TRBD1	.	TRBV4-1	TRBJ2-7	CASSPPKGAPYEQYF	TGCGCCAGCAGCCCTCCGAAGGGGGCCCCCTACGAGCAGTACTTC
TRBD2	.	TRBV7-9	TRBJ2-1	CASSLSGGRDNEQFF	TGTGCCAGCAGCTTATCCGGCGGGAGGGACAATGAGCAGTTCTTC
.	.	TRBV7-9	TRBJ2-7	CAGSLQALSSYEQYF	TGTGCCGGCAGCTTACAAGCGCTAAGCTCCTACGAGCAGTACTTC
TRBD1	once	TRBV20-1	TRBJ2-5	CSARTGESQETQYF	TGCAGTGCTCGGACAGGGGAGTCTCAAGAGACCCAGTACTTC
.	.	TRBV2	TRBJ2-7	CASRPTSGFYEQYF	TGTGCCAGCAGGCCCACGTCGGGGTTCTACGAGCAGTACTTC
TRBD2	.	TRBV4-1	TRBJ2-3	CASSPSGTSGTTDTQYF	TGCGCCAGCAGCCCCTCAGGGACTAGCGGGACCACAGATACGCAGTATTTT
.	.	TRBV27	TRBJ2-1	CASSLLSAGLNNEQFF	TGTGCCAGCAGTTTACTATCTGCGGGACTCAACAATGAGCAGTTCTTC
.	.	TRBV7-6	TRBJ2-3	CAGEASGTDTQYF	TGTGCCGGCGAGGCTAGCGGCACAGATACGCAGTATTTT
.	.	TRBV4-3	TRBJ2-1	CASSQELRSSYNEQFF	TGCGCCAGCAGCCAAGAGCTGAGGAGCTCCTACAATGAGCAGTTCTTC
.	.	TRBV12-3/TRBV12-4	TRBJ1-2	CASSSLRGSGGYTF	TGTGCCAGCAGTTCGCTTCGAGGGTCGGGCGGCTACACCTTC
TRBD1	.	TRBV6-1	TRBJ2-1	CASSGSRTGDNEQFF	TGTGCCAGCAGCGGAAGCCGGACAGGCGACAATGAGCAGTTCTTC
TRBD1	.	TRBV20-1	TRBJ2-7	CSARDLGRWGQPYEQYF	TGCAGTGCTAGAGATTTGGGTCGATGGGGACAGCCCTACGAGCAGTACTTC
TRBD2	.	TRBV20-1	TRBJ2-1	CSARVLAGDLDEQFF	TGCAGTGCTAGAGTACTAGCGGGAGATTTGGATGAGCAGTTCTTC
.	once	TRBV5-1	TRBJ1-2	CASSPGRAVDGYTF	TGCGCCAGCAGCCCGGGCAGGGCGGTCGATGGCTACACCTTC
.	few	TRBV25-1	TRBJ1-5	CASSEWGNAPQHF	TGTGCCAGCAGTGAATGGGGGAATGCGCCCCAGCATTTT
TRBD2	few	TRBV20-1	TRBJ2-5	CSARGVPSGQETQYF	TGCAGTGCTAGAGGAGTCCCTAGCGGCCAAGAGACCCAGTACTTC
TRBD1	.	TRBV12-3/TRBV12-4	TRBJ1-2	CASYGDRGYGYTF	TGTGCCAGCTATGGGGACAGAGGCTATGGCTACACCTTC
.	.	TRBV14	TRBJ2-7	CASSQDRASSYEQYF	TGTGCCAGCAGCCAAGACAGAGCCAGCTCCTACGAGCAGTACTTC
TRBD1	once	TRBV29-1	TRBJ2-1	CSAEGAARYNEQFF	TGCAGCGCCGAGGGGGCGGCTAGGTACAATGAGCAGTTCTTC
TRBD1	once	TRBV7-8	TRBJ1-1	CASSMSGTENTEAFF	TGTGCCAGCAGCATGTCCGGGACAGAGAACACTGAAGCTTTCTTT
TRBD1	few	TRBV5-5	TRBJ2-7	CASSLGGQGPPYEQYF	TGTGCCAGCAGCTTGGGCGGACAGGGGCCTCCTTACGAGCAGTACTTC
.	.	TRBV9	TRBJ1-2	CASSVGPEATYGYTF	TGTGCCAGCAGCGTAGGCCCAGAGGCTACCTATGGCTACACCTTC
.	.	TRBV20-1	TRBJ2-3	CSAAFIGKSTDTQYF	TGCAGTGCAGCATTTATTGGTAAAAGCACAGATACGCAGTATTTT
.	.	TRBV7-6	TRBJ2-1	CAGSGTGTPYNEQFF	TGTGCCGGCAGCGGAACCGGGACTCCCTACAATGAGCAGTTCTTC
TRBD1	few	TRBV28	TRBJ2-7	CASRSQGTGDGYEQYF	TGTGCCAGCAGATCGCAGGGGACAGGGGATGGGTACGAGCAGTACTTC
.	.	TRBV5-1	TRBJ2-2	CASSPKRTENTGELFF	TGCGCCAGCAGCCCGAAAAGGACAGAAAACACCGGGGAGCTGTTTTTT
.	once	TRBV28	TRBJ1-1	CASSLSQDLGPEAFF	TGTGCCAGCAGTTTATCTCAAGACCTGGGGCCTGAAGCTTTCTTT
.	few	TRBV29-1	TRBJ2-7	CSVELASRYEQYF	TGCAGCGTTGAGCTCGCTAGCCGCTACGAGCAGTACTTC
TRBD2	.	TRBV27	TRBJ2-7	CASGLAGGNEQYF	TGTGCCAGTGGACTAGCGGGGGGCAACGAGCAGTACTTC